This T cell receptor (beta chain) originates from a study of monozygotic twins with inflammatory bowel disease (dated by TCRdb to about 2019). Describing the broader study: In total, about 28 monozygotic twin pairs made up the full study: 19 Danish pairs, all IBD-discordant, plus nine German pairs, of which four were IBD-concordant and five were IBD-discordant. The search for disease-associated traits relied mainly on comparing IBD patients with their genetically identical healthy co-twins within discordant pairs. Each individual had, on average, about 151 000 unique TCRalpha sequences and 181 000 unique TCRbeta sequences available for analysis.

General findings and caveats noted by the study authors: TCRbeta repertoire diversity, by inverse Simpson index, was decreased in IBD patients compared with their healthy co-twins. No single strong signal or clonotype linked to IBD turned up in the results, so the idea that one exists was not supported. Differing immunosuppressive treatments among patients may have added background noise and inter-individual variability to the repertoires. The analysis was unable to tell different T cell subtypes apart. Compared with healthy twins, IBD patients had fewer clonotypes in common with other individuals, a difference most pronounced in patients showing signs of disease activity. Repertoire similarity did not differ between concordant and discordant twins, possibly due to limited statistical power.

Inclusive of the bounding cysteine and phenylalanine, the CDR3 is 15 residues long. No DNA appears here. Sequences SGHKS (CDR1) and YYEKEE (CDR2) are obtained from the germline V gene (reference sequence). From each donor, an approximately 2.5 ml peripheral blood sample was drawn into PAXgene tubes and stored at -80 degrees C. Total RNA was isolated from whole blood with the PAXgene blood miRNA kit on an automated QIAcube, without T cell sorting. Peripheral blood from monozygotic twin pairs concordant or discordant for inflammatory bowel disease was subjected to deep TCRalpha and TCRbeta repertoire profiling with unique molecular barcoding. Smoking habits were recorded for all twin pairs, and each individual was classified as a current, former or never smoker. For this clonotype: The antigen this receptor binds is unknown.

To prepare the library, 5' RACE was applied. For each TCR library, 3,000 to 3,500 ng of total RNA was used. For each sample, cDNA synthesis was carried out in eight separate reactions using SMARTScribe reverse transcriptase. Unique molecular identifiers containing a 6-nucleotide sample barcode were introduced through template switching during cDNA synthesis. TCRalpha and TCRbeta cDNA was amplified by two nested PCRs of 16 and 9 cycles, with bead purification after each PCR. Before amplification, cDNA was treated with uracil DNA-glycosylase and purified using the QIAquick PCR purification kit. The second PCR added Illumina TruSeq-compatible adapters along with sample-specific barcodes. TapeStation and Qubit were used to check library quality and concentration, and 5 to 6 ng of each library went into the pool. Sequencing of the pooled libraries was done on an Illumina HiSeq2500 single-index Rapid Run using custom sequencing primers and 2 x 100 bp reads. The authors processed their data as follows. UMI-based consensus assembly with MiGEC version 1.2.6 was used to correct PCR and sequencing errors. MiXCR version 2.1.1 was used to carry out V(D)J alignment, clonotype assembly and CDR3 extraction. To normalise gene usage, clonotype sharing and MAIT/NKT TCR abundance, the analysis used the top 1000, 10 000 and 20 000 clonotypes per sample. Diversity was computed as the inverse Simpson index with the vegan R package after downsampling to 27 000 UMIs. Statistical testing used paired Mann-Whitney U tests on the discordant twin pairs and applied Benjamini-Hochberg correction for multiple testing. TCRdb reprocessed the raw reads; every CDR3 protein sequence is a single record, and DNA is not supplied. Here the V and J calls rest on TCRdb's processing, not on the authors' analysis. This sample's listing comprises over 350,000 distinct CDR3 sequences. The top ten hold just over 2.5% of the sample.

The chain is assembled from TRBV5-5 and TRBJ2-2; TCRdb indicates TRBD1, and absent DNA this call remains unverified. The specimen was blood. The clonotype comes from a human donor with ulcerative colitis or Crohn's disease, or a healthy co-twin of an affected twin (not recorded which). This receptor has the CDR3 CASSLVTGFPGELFF.